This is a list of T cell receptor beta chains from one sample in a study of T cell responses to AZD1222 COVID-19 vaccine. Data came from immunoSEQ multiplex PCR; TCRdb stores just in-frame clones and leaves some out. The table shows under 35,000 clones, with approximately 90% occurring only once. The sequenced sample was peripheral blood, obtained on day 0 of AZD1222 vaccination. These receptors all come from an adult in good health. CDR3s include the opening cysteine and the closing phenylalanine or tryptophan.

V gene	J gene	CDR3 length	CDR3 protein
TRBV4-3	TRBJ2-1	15	CASSLGLAGAREQFF
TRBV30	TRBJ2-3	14	CAWSPRSNTDTQYF
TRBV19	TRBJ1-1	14	CASSIKALGTEAFF
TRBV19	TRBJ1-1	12	CASSPPDRDAFF
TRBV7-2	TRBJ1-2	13	CASSSEAGYGYTF
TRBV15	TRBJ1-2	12	CATSRNREGYTF
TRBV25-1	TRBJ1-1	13	CASSESGGSEAFF
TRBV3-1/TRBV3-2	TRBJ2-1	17	CASSPTLAGDIYNEQFF
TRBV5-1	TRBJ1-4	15	CASSKSEATNEKLFF
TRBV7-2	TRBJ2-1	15	CASSVELTGGNEQFF
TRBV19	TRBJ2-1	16	CASSTRDLGSYNEQFF
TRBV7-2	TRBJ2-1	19	CASSLAASGGSSSYNEQFF
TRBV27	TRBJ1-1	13	CASSDRVNTEAFF
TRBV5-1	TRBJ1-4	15	CASSDGTGRNEKLFF
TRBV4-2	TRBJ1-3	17	CASSQERGRGVGNTIYF
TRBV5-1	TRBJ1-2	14	CASSLEWGIYGYTF
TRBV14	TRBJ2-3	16	CASSQDVGHSTDTQYF
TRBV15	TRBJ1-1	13	CATSRGENTEAFF
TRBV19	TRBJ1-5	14	CASSMGRAGQPQHF
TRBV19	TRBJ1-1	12	CASSLHRDEAFF
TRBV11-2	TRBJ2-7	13	CASSLDLRGEQYF
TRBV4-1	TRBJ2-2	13	CASMGGVAGELFF
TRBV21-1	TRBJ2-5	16	CASSKPGLAGQETQYF
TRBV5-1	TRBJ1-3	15	CASSFSGATGNTIYF
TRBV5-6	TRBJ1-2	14	CASVPLGNNYGYTF
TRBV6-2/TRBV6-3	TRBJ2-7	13	CASSSVGSYEQYF
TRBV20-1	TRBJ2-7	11	CSARADYEQYF
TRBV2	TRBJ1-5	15	CASRSTGTVNQPQHF
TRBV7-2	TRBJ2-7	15	CASSLTGARHYEQYF
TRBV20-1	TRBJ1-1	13	CSASFGRNTEAFF
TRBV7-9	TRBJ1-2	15	CASSLAVQVVGGYTF
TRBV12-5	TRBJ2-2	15	CASVGASQNTGELFF
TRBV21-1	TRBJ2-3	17	CASSKSSGGRPADTQYF
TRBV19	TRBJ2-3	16	CATGLAGGASTDTQYF
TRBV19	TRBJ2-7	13	CASSPTGNHEQYF
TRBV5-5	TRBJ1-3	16	CASSWTGTGKGDTIYF
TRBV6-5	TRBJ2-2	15	CASRRQGAGTGELFF
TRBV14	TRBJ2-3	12	CASSQVADTQYF
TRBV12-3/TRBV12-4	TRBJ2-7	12	CASRGNSYEQYF
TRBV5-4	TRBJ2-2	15	CASSSGTRNTGELFF
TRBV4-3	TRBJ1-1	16	CASSQAGGGPNTEAFF